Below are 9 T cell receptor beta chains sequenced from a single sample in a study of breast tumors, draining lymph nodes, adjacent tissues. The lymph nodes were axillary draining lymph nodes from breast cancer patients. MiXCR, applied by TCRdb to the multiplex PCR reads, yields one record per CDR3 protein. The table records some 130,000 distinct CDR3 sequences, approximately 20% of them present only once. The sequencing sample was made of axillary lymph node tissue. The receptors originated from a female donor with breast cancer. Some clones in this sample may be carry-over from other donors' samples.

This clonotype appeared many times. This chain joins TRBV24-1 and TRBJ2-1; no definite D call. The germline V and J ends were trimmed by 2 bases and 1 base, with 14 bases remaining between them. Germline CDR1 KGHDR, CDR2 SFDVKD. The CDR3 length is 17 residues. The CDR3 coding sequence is TGTGCCACCAGTGATTCAGACCCATCCATTTCCTACAATGAGCAGTTCTTC. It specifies CATSDSDPSISYNEQFF.

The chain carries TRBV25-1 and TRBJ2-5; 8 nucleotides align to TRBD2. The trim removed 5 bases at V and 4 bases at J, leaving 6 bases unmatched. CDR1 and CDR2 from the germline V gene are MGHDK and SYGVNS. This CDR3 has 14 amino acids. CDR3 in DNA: TGTGCCAGCAGTCGGACTAGCCGGCTAGAGACCCAGTACTTC. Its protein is CASSRTSRLETQYF.

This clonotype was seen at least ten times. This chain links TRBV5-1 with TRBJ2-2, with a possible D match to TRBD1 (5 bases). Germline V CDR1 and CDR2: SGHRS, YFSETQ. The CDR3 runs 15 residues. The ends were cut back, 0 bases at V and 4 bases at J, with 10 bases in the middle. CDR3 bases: TGCGCCAGCAGCTTGGTCCAGGGATCCACCGGGGAGCTGTTTTTT. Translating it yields CASSLVQGSTGELFF.

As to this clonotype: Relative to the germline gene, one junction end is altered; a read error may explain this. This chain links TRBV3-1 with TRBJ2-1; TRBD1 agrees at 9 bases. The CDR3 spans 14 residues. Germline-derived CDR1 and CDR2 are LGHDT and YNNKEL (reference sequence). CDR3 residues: CTSSLRDRVNEQFF. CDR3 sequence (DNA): TGTACCAGCAGCCTAAGGGACAGGGTCAATGAGCAGTTCTTC.

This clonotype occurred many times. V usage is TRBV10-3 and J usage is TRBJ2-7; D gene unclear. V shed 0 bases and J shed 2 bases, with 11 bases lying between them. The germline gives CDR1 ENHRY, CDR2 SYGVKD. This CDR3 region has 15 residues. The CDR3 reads CAISESKRVAYEQYF. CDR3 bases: TGTGCCATCAGTGAGTCTAAGCGCGTAGCCTACGAGCAGTACTTC.

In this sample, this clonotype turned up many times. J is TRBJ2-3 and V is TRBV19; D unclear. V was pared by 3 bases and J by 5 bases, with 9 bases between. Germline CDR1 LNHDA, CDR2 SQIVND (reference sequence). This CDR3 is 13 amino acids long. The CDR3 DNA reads TGTGCCAGTAGTATTAATCTGTTAGATACGCAGTATTTT. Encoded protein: CASSINLLDTQYF.

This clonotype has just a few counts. For the CDR3, the DNA is TGTGCCAGTACCCCCGGAGGGCTTGGAAACACCATATATTTT. Amino acids: CASTPGGLGNTIYF. V and J are TRBV19 and TRBJ1-3; D gene uncertain. The CDR3 spans 14 residues. Looked up from germline, CDR1 is LNHDA and CDR2 is SQIVND (reference sequence). V lost 7 bases and J lost 3, with 13 bases in between.

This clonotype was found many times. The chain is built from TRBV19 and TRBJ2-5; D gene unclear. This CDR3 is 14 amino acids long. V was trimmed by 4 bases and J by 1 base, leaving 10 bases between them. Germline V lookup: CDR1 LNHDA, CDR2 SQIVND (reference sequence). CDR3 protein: CASSTPGLQETQYF. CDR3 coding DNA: TGTGCCAGTAGTACCCCCGGGCTCCAAGAGACCCAGTACTTC.

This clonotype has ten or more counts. The CDR3 coding sequence is TGTGCCTGGAACGAGGGCTCAAACCTAGATACGCAGTATTTT. It is translated as CAWNEGSNLDTQYF. The J gene is TRBJ2-3, the V gene TRBV30; tentatively, D is TRBD2 (5 bases). From germline, CDR1 is GTSNPN and CDR2 SVGIG (reference sequence). This CDR3 has 14 amino acids. The V gene lost 4 bases and the J gene lost 5 bases, with 16 bases spanning the gap.